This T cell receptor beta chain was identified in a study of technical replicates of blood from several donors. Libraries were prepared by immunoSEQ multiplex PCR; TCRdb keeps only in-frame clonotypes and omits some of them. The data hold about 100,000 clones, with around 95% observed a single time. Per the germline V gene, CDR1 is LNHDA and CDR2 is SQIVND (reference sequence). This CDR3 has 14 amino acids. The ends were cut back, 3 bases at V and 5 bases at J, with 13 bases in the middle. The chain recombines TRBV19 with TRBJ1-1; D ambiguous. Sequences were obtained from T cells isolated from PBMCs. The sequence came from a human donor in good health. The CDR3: CASSIYSTWTEAFF. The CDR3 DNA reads TGTGCCAGTAGTATTTATTCCACATGGACTGAAGCTTTCTTT.